This entry is about one T cell receptor beta chain. Its antigen is not identified. This entry belongs to a study of cytomegalovirus exposure and HLA in healthy donors. Notes on the study in general: Accurate predictions that matched the HLA-A and HLA-B alleles of most subjects were reportedly made from TCR beta sequences.

The PCR employed 60 Vbeta primers together with 13 Jbeta primers. Assay used: immunoSEQ multiplex PCR; TCRdb lists only in-frame clones, some missing. The table shows under 250,000 clones, with roughly four fifths occurring only once. The CDR3 extends over 15 amino acids. CDR1 is MNHEY and CDR2 is SMNVEV in the germline V gene (reference sequence). V lost 1 base to trimming and J lost 2 bases; unmatched junction nucleotides: 5. The rearrangement uses TRBV27 and TRBJ2-7; TRBD2 matches at 7 bases. The TCR sequence derives from a man aged 25 to 40 in good health and CMV-seronegative. The material sequenced was PBMCs. The CDR3 spells CASSLYLGRPYEQYF. CDR3 bases: TGTGCCAGCAGTTTATACCTCGGGAGGCCCTACGAGCAGTACTTC.